These 10 T cell receptor beta chains were sequenced from one sample in a study of blood T cells in healthy people across ages. A second roughly 6 to 11 cycle PCR used barcoded and J-beta primers. TCRdb recomputed calls from the 5' RACE reads with MiXCR, one row per CDR3 protein. The table records about 650,000 distinct CDR3 sequences, 45% to 60% of them present only once. Material: blood. These receptors were obtained from an elderly woman in good health.

Concerning this clonotype: A read error is possible here, since a much larger clone lies one base away. CDR3 sequence (DNA): TGTGCCAGCAGAGGACAGGGGAGCGAGACCCGGTACTTC. This encodes CASRGQGSETRYF. The chain uses TRBV2 and TRBJ2-5; the match to TRBD1 covers 9 bases. The CDR3 has 13 residues. CDR1 is SNHLY and CDR2 is FYNNEI in the germline V gene.

This rearrangement joins TRBV4-2 to TRBJ2-2; D is possibly TRBD1 or TRBD2 (5 bases each). The CDR3 covers 16 residues. The V and J ends lost 4 bases and 6 bases respectively, with 18 bases between them. Germline CDR1 is LGHNA and CDR2 is YNFKEQ. In nucleotides, the CDR3 is TGTGCCAGCAGCCGCCAACTAGAAAAGGGGCCCGGGGAGCTGTTTTTT. It specifies CASSRQLEKGPGELFF.

This clonotype was found once. The V call is TRBV7-9, the J call TRBJ2-5, with TRBD1 matching 8 bases. Germline CDR1 is SEHNR and CDR2 is FQNEAQ (reference sequence). The CDR3 has 16 residues. V shed 5 bases and J 2 bases; nucleotides not matched to a gene: 10. The CDR3 sequence: CASSPPLGQGQETQYF. The CDR3, as DNA: TGTGCCAGCAGCCCACCCTTAGGACAGGGACAAGAGACCCAGTACTTC.

This clonotype was detected many times. The rearrangement uses TRBV28 and TRBJ2-1; D assignment may be TRBD1 or TRBD2 (5 bases each). CDR3 size: 14 residues. Germline V gene lookup returns CDR1 MDHEN and CDR2 SYDVKM. The ends were cut back, 2 bases at V and 6 bases at J, with 11 bases in the middle. CDR3 region: CASSLGTEPNEQFF. In DNA, the CDR3 is TGTGCCAGCAGTTTAGGGACGGAACCCAATGAGCAGTTCTTC.

This sequence joins TRBV20-1 and TRBJ1-4; TRBD1 might be the D (6 bases). The CDR3 runs 13 residues. Trimming took off 5 bases at V and 8 bases at J, with 15 bases between the two ends. The germline V gene encodes CDR1 DFQATT and CDR2 SNEGSKA (reference sequence). CDR3 protein: CSAGTPTREKLFF. In DNA form, the CDR3 reads TGCAGTGCTGGGACACCGACACGAGAAAAACTGTTTTTT.

A few counts support this clonotype. The rearrangement links TRBV7-2 to TRBJ2-1, with D hard to call. The V gene's germline CDR1 is SGHTA and CDR2 FQGNSA. V lost 2 bases, J lost 2 bases, and 13 bases lay in between. This CDR3 has 16 residues. DNA for the CDR3: TGTGCCAGCAGCTTAAGTCTGACCCCCCCCTACAATGAGCAGTTCTTC. Amino acid sequence: CASSLSLTPPYNEQFF.

The chain combines TRBV7-2 with TRBJ2-5; D gene uncertain. V was cut by 0 bases and J by 5 bases, with 7 bases left in between. The germline gives CDR1 SGHTA, CDR2 FQGNSA. The CDR3 spans 13 residues. CDR3 sequence (DNA): TGTGCCAGCAGCTTAGCGTTGGGGGAGACCCAGTACTTC. It encodes CASSLALGETQYF.

This chain connects TRBV20-1 to TRBJ2-7; D possibly corresponds to TRBD1 (6 bases). V dropped 5 bases and J dropped 1 base, with 15 bases sitting between them. The CDR3 covers 14 residues. CDR1 is DFQATT and CDR2 is SNEGSKA in the germline V gene (reference sequence). CDR3 sequence: CSAPGQGLSYEQYF. CDR3 bases: TGCAGTGCTCCGGGACAAGGGCTTTCCTACGAGCAGTACTTC.

The chain carries TRBV6-2 or TRBV6-3 and TRBJ2-5; D could derive from TRBD1 or TRBD2 (5 bases each). V shed 3 bases and J shed 2 bases, with 16 bases lying between them. This CDR3 is built from 16 residues. The germline V gene encodes CDR1 MNHEY and CDR2 SVGEGT. DNA of the CDR3: TGTGCCAGCAGTTATTTGCCAGGGAGTCGGCAAGAGACCCAGTACTTC. Protein product: CASSYLPGSRQETQYF.

This sequence joins TRBV6-5 and TRBJ2-5; TRBD1 matches 8 bases. Germline-derived CDR1 and CDR2 are MNHEY and SVGAGI. Germline trimming cut 6 bases from V and 11 bases from J; bases unmatched to any gene: 20. This CDR3 spans 16 amino acids. CDR3 residues: CASSFGTGKPTGEQYF. In nucleotides, the CDR3 is TGTGCCAGCAGCTTCGGGACAGGAAAACCTACGGGGGAGCAGTACTTC.